By proportion, the clone carrying this TCR beta chain is large. With the library built for alpha chains, this beta chain is off target and its frequency is not meaningful. The data belong to a study of spatial heterogeneity in lung cancer. Study details: Raw reads contained each unique TCR and UMI combination more than ten times on average.

The time point is: sample taken at primary tumor resection. Samples were donated by 72 untreated early-stage non-small cell lung cancer patients. From the 5' RACE reads, TCRdb called clonotypes with MiXCR, one entry per CDR3 protein. This sample has 500 to 650 distinct CDR3 sequences; about 10% occur once, and the top ten carry around 18%. Trimming took 1 base from V and 3 from J, leaving 5 bases between them. CDR1 ENHRY and CDR2 SYGVKD come from the germline V gene. CDR3 length equals 13 residues. The chain is built from TRBV10-3 and TRBJ2-3; D remains unclear. The sample here was normal lung tissue next to the tumor, taken at surgery. The sequence was obtained from a female donor with early-stage non-small cell lung cancer. The DNA of the CDR3 is TGTGCCATCAGTGAGTTTAGGACAGATACGCAGTATTTT. Protein sequence: CAISEFRTDTQYF.